This T cell receptor (beta chain) was observed in a study of CD8+ T cells in alopecia areata. Findings and caveats of the study: Scalp sequencing captures resident alphabeta T cells of normal skin too.

There are 14 residues in the CDR3. The ends were cut back, 9 bases at V and 0 bases at J, with 14 bases in the middle. The germline CDR1 and CDR2 sequences are SNHLY and FYNNEI. Extracted from the samples, RNA was reverse transcribed into cDNA to serve as the sequencing template. The repertoire was sequenced with immunoSEQ multiplex PCR; TCRdb's copy has only in-frame clones and lacks some. This table has about 99,000 clones, approximately 60% appearing once. A remark on this clone: What it binds is not known.

Input material: CD4+ T cells sorted from blood. This TCR was sampled from a human donor in good health. The chain links TRBV2 to TRBJ1-1; unclear D gene. The CDR3, as DNA: TGTGCCAGTAAGGCAAGGGCCTTGAACACTGAAGCTTTCTTT. As protein: CASKARALNTEAFF.